These 23 T cell receptor beta chains originate from one sample sequenced in a study of T-cell reconstitution after alpha-beta-depleted transplantation in children. The authors prepared the TCRbeta library with unique molecular identifiers. TCRdb used MiXCR to reprocess the PCR reads, holding one entry per CDR3 protein. The table lists roughly 350,000 distinct CDR3 sequences, 15% to 20% of them singletons. This specimen consisted of PBMCs, mostly from graft donor cells, obtained 360 days after TCRalphabeta/CD19-depleted stem cell transplant. These receptors all come from a male patient between 2 and 15 years old who had a stem cell transplant for acute lymphoblastic leukemia, so the T cells may come from the graft donor.

The V call is TRBV4-1, the J call TRBJ2-3; 8 bases match TRBD1. Germline V gives CDR1 MGHRA, CDR2 YSYEKL. The CDR3 sequence is 16 residues long. V shed 1 base and J 0 bases; nucleotides not matched to a gene: 3. DNA of the CDR3: TGCGCCAGCAGCCAAGCCGGGACAGGTAGCACAGATACGCAGTATTTT. Amino acid sequence: CASSQAGTGSTDTQYF.

This clonotype was seen only a few times. For the CDR3, the DNA is TGTGCCAGCAGTGAAAGACAGGGGAGGAACACTGAAGCTTTCTTT. Its translation: CASSERQGRNTEAFF. J is TRBJ1-1 and V is TRBV6-1; 8 bases match TRBD1. From germline, CDR1 is MNHNS and CDR2 SASEGT. The ends lost 2 bases at V and 1 base at J; junction bases unmatched: 3. The CDR3 length is 15 residues.

This clonotype was detected only a few times. J is TRBJ2-1 and V is TRBV12-3 or TRBV12-4; the D is unclear. There are 15 residues in the CDR3. The V end lost 4 bases, the J end lost 6 bases, and 16 bases lay between the germline ends. The CDR3: CASSSTDSTLNEQFF. CDR3 sequence (DNA): TGTGCCAGCAGTTCAACCGATTCCACCCTCAATGAGCAGTTCTTC.

This clonotype appeared a few times. This chain uses TRBV2 with TRBJ2-1, with a weak D call TRBD2 (5 bases). V was cut by 4 bases and J by 7 bases, with 11 bases left in between. CDR1 is SNHLY and CDR2 is FYNNEI in the germline V gene. The CDR3 totals 13 residues. The CDR3 here is CASSGGVLNEQFF. For the CDR3, the DNA is TGTGCCAGCAGTGGGGGAGTTCTGAATGAGCAGTTCTTC. Full variable domain (missing parts from reference TRBV2 and TRBJ2-1): EPEVTQTPSHQVTQMGQEVILRCVPISNHLYFYWYRQILGQKVEFLVSFYNNEISEKSEIFDDQFSVERPDGSNFTLKIRSTKLEDSAMYFCASSGGVLNEQFFGPGTRLTVL.

The chain is built from TRBV28 and TRBJ2-7; D is unclear. CDR3 size: 15 residues. V lost 6 bases to trimming and J lost 2 bases, with 17 bases between them. Germline V gives CDR1 MDHEN, CDR2 SYDVKM. The DNA of the CDR3 is TGTGCCAGCAGATCACCGTCCGCGATACCCTACGAGCAGTACTTC. Translated: CASRSPSAIPYEQYF.

A few counts support this clonotype. This chain joins TRBV19 and TRBJ1-5, with 9 bases identical to TRBD1. Trimming took 7 bases from V and 0 from J; bases not matched to a gene: 13. This CDR3 comprises 18 residues. Germline V gives CDR1 LNHDA, CDR2 SQIVND (reference sequence). CDR3 bases: TGTGCCAGTACTGCCGACAGGGGGAAAGGGTTTAGCAATCAGCCCCAGCATTTT. Its protein product is CASTADRGKGFSNQPQHF.

This clonotype came up many times. This chain connects TRBV12-3 or TRBV12-4 to TRBJ1-2, with TRBD1 identical over 9 bases. The V and J ends lost 1 base and 8 bases, in that order; junction bases with no gene match: 5. The CDR3 has 14 residues. The CDR3 DNA reads as TGTGCCAGCAGTTTAGGGACAGGGGCTGAGGGCTACACCTTC. Translation gives CASSLGTGAEGYTF.

The chain recombines TRBV7-2 with TRBJ2-1; D is uncertain. Per germline, CDR1 SGHTA and CDR2 FQGNSA. The CDR3 is 15 residues long. V dropped 4 bases and J dropped 0 bases, with 10 bases sitting between them. In DNA form, the CDR3 reads TGTGCCAGCAGCTCGTCATACAACTCCTACAATGAGCAGTTCTTC. This codes for CASSSSYNSYNEQFF. Filled out from reference TRBV7-2 and TRBJ2-1, the complete variable domain reads GAGVSQSPSNKVTEKGKDVELRCDPISGHTALYWYRQSLGQGLEFLIYFQGNSAPDKSGLPSDRFSAERTGGSVSTLTIQRTQQEDSAVYLCASSSSYNSYNEQFFGPGTRLTVL.

At least ten counts were recorded for this clonotype. The rearrangement uses TRBV5-1 and TRBJ1-1, with D unclear. CDR3 length: 15 residues. Deletions cut 0 bases from V and 2 bases from J, with 11 bases between. Germline V gene sequence: CDR1 SGHRS, CDR2 YFSETQ. CDR3 residues: CASSLELGRNTEAFF. The DNA for the CDR3 is TGCGCCAGCAGCTTGGAGTTGGGTCGAAACACTGAAGCTTTCTTT.

This chain connects TRBV21-1 to TRBJ1-3; TRBD1 is taken as the D call from the table, unchecked against the DNA. TRBV21-1 is a pseudogene segment. There are 16 residues in the CDR3. The CDR3 loop reads CASSKSPTGSDYTIYF. CDR3 bases: TGTGCCAGCAGCAAAAGCCCGACAGGGAGTGATTACACCATATATTTT.

This clonotype has just a few counts. J is TRBJ1-1 and V is TRBV4-3, with D uncertain. The CDR3 loop spans 13 amino acids. Germline lookup yields CDR1 LGHNA and CDR2 YSLEER. V was shortened by 5 bases and J by 0 bases, with 7 bases between the two germline ends. Written as DNA, the CDR3 is TGCGCCAGCAGCAAAAAGATGAACACTGAAGCTTTCTTT. Amino acids: CASSKKMNTEAFF.

The table lists this clonotype with many counts. The genes are TRBV20-1 and TRBJ2-1, with D perhaps TRBD1 or TRBD2 (5 bases each). CDR3 length: 15 amino acids. V lost 6 bases, J lost 3 bases, and 18 bases lay in between. CDR1 and CDR2 from the germline V gene are DFQATT and SNEGSKA (reference sequence). For the CDR3, the DNA is TGCAGTGCAAGTCCGGGACCTTATTACTACAATGAGCAGTTCTTC. Translated, it gives CSASPGPYYYNEQFF.

The V call is TRBV5-6, the J call TRBJ2-1, with 12 bases matching TRBD1. This CDR3 comprises 15 residues. V lost 5 bases, J lost 6 bases, and 6 bases stayed unmatched. CDR1 is SGHDT and CDR2 is YYEEEE in the germline V gene. The CDR3 is CASRYGTGGFNEQFF. The CDR3 region has the DNA TGTGCCAGCAGGTACGGGACAGGGGGCTTCAATGAGCAGTTCTTC.

This chain links TRBV27 with TRBJ2-1; 7 bases match TRBD2. After removal of 5 bases from V and 0 bases from J, the junction contained 7 bases not matched to a gene. CDR3 length: 16 residues. Germline V gives CDR1 MNHEY, CDR2 SMNVEV (reference sequence). The DNA for the CDR3 is TGTGCCAGCAGTACCACTAGCGCCCGCTCCTACAATGAGCAGTTCTTC. It encodes CASSTTSARSYNEQFF.

This clonotype was counted a few times. This chain links TRBV13 with TRBJ2-1; tentative D call: TRBD2 (5 bases). Looked up from germline, CDR1 is PRHDT and CDR2 is FYEKMQ (reference sequence). The CDR3 spans 14 residues. Trimming removed 0 bases at V and 9 bases at J, with 12 bases between. The DNA for the CDR3 is TGTGCCAGCAGCTTAGGGGTACTAGTAAGTGAGCAGTTCTTC. This translates into CASSLGVLVSEQFF.

This clonotype came up a few times. This CDR3 is CASSYSGQTNTEAFF. CDR3 sequence (DNA): TGTGCCAGCAGTTACTCAGGACAGACGAACACTGAAGCTTTCTTT. This chain links TRBV6-5 with TRBJ1-1, with D perhaps matching TRBD1 (6 bases). V shed 0 bases and J shed 1 base, with 9 bases lying between them. The CDR3 loop spans 15 amino acids. Germline lookup yields CDR1 MNHEY and CDR2 SVGAGI.

The J gene is TRBJ2-1, the V gene TRBV6-2 or TRBV6-3; D is perhaps TRBD1 or TRBD2 (5 bases each). The CDR3 extends over 14 amino acids. Per the germline V gene, CDR1 is MNHEY and CDR2 is SVGEGT. V lost 8 bases and J lost 1, with 12 bases in between. As DNA, the CDR3 is TGTGCCAGCCGGGGACCCATTTCCTACAATGAGCAGTTCTTC. Its protein product is CASRGPISYNEQFF.

There are many counts of this clonotype. The chain couples TRBV15 to TRBJ2-7; TRBD1 matches at 8 bases. V shed 1 base, J shed 3 bases, and the junction held 14 bases outside the gene matches. In germline, CDR1 is LNHNV, CDR2 YYDKDF (reference sequence). The CDR3 runs 18 residues. CDR3: CATSRARLGTGLFYEQYF. The CDR3 DNA reads TGTGCCACCAGCAGAGCCCGCCTAGGGACAGGACTTTTCTACGAGCAGTACTTC.

Only a few counts were recorded for this clonotype. The V call is TRBV5-1, the J call TRBJ2-1; possibly TRBD2 for D (6 bases). Deletions cut 4 bases from V and 9 bases from J, with 26 bases between. In germline, CDR1 is SGHRS, CDR2 YFSETQ. This CDR3 has 17 amino acids. For the CDR3, the DNA is TGCGCCAGCAGCCCTCCCGGGGGAGCGGGCCCAGTGGGTGAGCAGTTCTTC. It codes for CASSPPGGAGPVGEQFF.

This clonotype has a handful of counts. This chain uses TRBV7-8 with TRBJ2-2; 10 bases align to TRBD2. Germline lookup yields CDR1 SGHVS and CDR2 FQNEAQ. The CDR3 loop spans 19 amino acids. Trimming took 2 bases from V and 6 from J; bases not matched to a gene: 15. CDR3 sequence: CASSLLSASGSSLAGELFF. CDR3 DNA sequence: TGTGCCAGCAGCTTATTATCGGCTAGCGGGAGTAGTCTAGCCGGGGAGCTGTTTTTT.

This clonotype was counted many times. The DNA of the CDR3 is TGTGCCAGCCGGGTGTCCTACAATGAGCAGTTCTTC. Protein: CASRVSYNEQFF. J is TRBJ2-1 and V is TRBV12-3 or TRBV12-4; no reliable D call. The V and J ends lost 8 bases and 1 base respectively, with 6 bases between them. This CDR3 region has 12 residues.

This clonotype was detected many times. The gene calls are TRBV29-1 and TRBJ1-2; no definite D call. The CDR3 is 12 residues long. Germline V CDR1 and CDR2: SQVTM, ANQGSEA. Trimming shortened V by 4 bases and J by 4 bases, and 10 bases separated the two germline ends. The CDR3 DNA follows: TGCAGCGTTGGGGCCGCACCCTATGGCTACACCTTC. Translated: CSVGAAPYGYTF.

The rearrangement joins TRBV30 to TRBJ1-1; D is ambiguous. V gave up 4 bases and J gave up 1 base, with 13 bases separating them. Germline V gene lookup returns CDR1 GTSNPN and CDR2 SVGIG (reference sequence). There are 14 residues in the CDR3. CDR3 sequence (DNA): TGTGCCTGGAATCCCCGGGCCCCGAACACTGAAGCTTTCTTT. Encoded protein: CAWNPRAPNTEAFF. Full variable domain (rest looked up from reference TRBV30 and TRBJ1-1): SQTIHQWPATLVQPVGSPLSLECTVEGTSNPNLYWYRQAAGRGLQLLFYSVGIGQISSEVPQNLSASRPQDRQFILSSKKLLLSDSGFYLCAWNPRAPNTEAFFGQGTRLTVV.